This T cell receptor beta chain was obtained from a study of CD8+ T cells in alopecia areata. Treatment defined: oral pan-JAK inhibitor, 5-10 mg twice daily. Germline V gene data show CDR1 as ENHRY and CDR2 as SYGVKD. After removal of 6 bases from V and 9 bases from J, the junction contained 7 bases not matched to a gene. The CDR3 extends over 14 amino acids. cDNA serving as the sequencing template came from extracted, reverse transcribed RNA. TCRdb's table, derived via immunoSEQ multiplex PCR, lists solely in-frame clones and lacks some. The sample contains about 190,000 clones, about 60% of which appear only once.

This sequence was found in a human donor with alopecia areata. The genes are TRBV10-3 and TRBJ2-1, with 11 bases fitting TRBD2. The sequences come from CD8+ T cells sorted from blood, collected at week 24, from a patient treated with tofacitinib. The CDR3 reads CAIRTSGVAGEQFF. Written as DNA, the CDR3 is TGTGCCATCAGGACTAGCGGGGTGGCAGGTGAGCAGTTCTTC.